This entry features one T cell receptor beta chain sequence. The record originates from a study of blood T cell repertoires in COVID-19. Clones were sequenced by immunoSEQ multiplex PCR, and TCRdb holds only the in-frame ones, with some missing. The repertoire holds more than 200,000 clones, with more than 75% as singletons. With V trimmed by 5 bases and J by 4 bases, 5 bases remained unmatched. The CDR3 sequence is 14 residues long. Per the germline V gene, CDR1 is MNHEY and CDR2 is SVGEGT. The chain has TRBV6-2 or TRBV6-3 and TRBJ2-5; TRBD2 matches at 9 bases. This receptor was obtained from a man between 35 and 55 years old who had recovered from COVID-19. The sample comprised PBMCs or T cells enriched from blood (not recorded which). CDR3 region: CASSTTSGSETQYF. CDR3 coding DNA: TGTGCCAGCAGTACGACTAGCGGCTCAGAGACCCAGTACTTC.